These T cell receptor beta chains were read from a single sample in a study of tumor and adjacent non-tumor tissue in lung cancer. TCRdb independently ran MiXCR on the multiplex PCR reads; one entry per CDR3 protein. The sample holds roughly 69,000 distinct CDR3 sequences; more than 75% are singletons and the top ten take over 35%. Sequences were obtained from distant non-tumor lung tissue. Receptors originate from a man aged 60 to 69 with non-small cell lung cancer. Each CDR3 is given with its conserved first and last residue. Fields, in order: CDR3 protein, CDR3 DNA, V gene, J gene, clone size, D gene. A D gene is named only where the DNA matches it firmly. Size tells how often a clone was seen (once, few, many) or the class of an expanded clone, and some rows leave it out.

CSVAGLTVEFGETQYF	TGCAGCGTAGCGGGACTAACGGTAGAATTCGGTGAGACCCAGTACTTC	TRBV29-1	TRBJ2-5	-	TRBD2
CSVAGAGEAFF	TGCAGCGTCGCGGGGGCCGGTGAAGCTTTCTTT	TRBV29-1	TRBJ1-1	-	-
CARRRGDTEASF	TGTGCCAGGAGGCGGGGTGACACTGAAGCTTCCTTT	TRBV6-5	TRBJ1-1	-	-
CASSEPSFEQYF	TGCGCCAGCAGTGAGCCTAGTTTCGAGCAGTACTTC	TRBV10-2	TRBJ2-7	-	-
CAIRVYYSTGTQYF	TGTGCCATTAGGGTATACTACAGCACAGGTACGCAGTATTTT	TRBV10-3	TRBJ2-3	-	-
CASRLLQEPNTAAFF	TGTGCCAGCAGGCTCCTACAGGAACCGAACACTGCAGCTTTCTTT	TRBV28	TRBJ1-1	-	-
CASRTELSQPQHF	TGTGCCAGTAGGACAGAATTAAGTCAGCCCCAGCATTTT	TRBV6-6	TRBJ1-5	few	-
CASRLVGGETQYF	TGTGCCAGCAGATTAGTAGGCGGAGAGACCCAGTACTTC	TRBV7-9	TRBJ2-5	-	-
CTSHSDRDTWELFF	TGCACCAGCCACTCCGACAGAGACACCTGGGAGCTGTTTTTT	TRBV5-1	TRBJ2-2	-	-
CASTLGLAGGVEQFF	TGCGCCAGCACCCTGGGACTAGCGGGAGGGGTTGAGCAGTTCTTC	TRBV4-1	TRBJ2-1	-	TRBD2
CASSPARLLDNEQLF	TGTGCCAGCAGCCCCGCAAGGCTGTTGGATAATGAGCAGCTCTTC	TRBV11-1	TRBJ2-1	-	-
CAGTGGGRSCTDTQYF	TGCGCCGGCACCGGAGGGGGGAGATCGTGCACAGATACGCAGTATTTT	TRBV5-1	TRBJ2-3	-	-